This entry lists 2 T cell receptor beta chains sequenced from one sample in a study of cytomegalovirus exposure and HLA in healthy donors. Vbeta (60) and Jbeta (13) primers were used in the PCR. Here immunoSEQ multiplex PCR was the method, and the copy in TCRdb shows in-frame clones only, minus some. The table includes some 200,000 clones, under 70% detected once. What was sequenced was PBMCs. These TCRs come from a man between 35 and 55 years old in good health and CMV-seropositive.

The gene calls are TRBV29-1 and TRBJ1-2, with D possibly matching TRBD1 (5 bases). Germline assignment: CDR1 SQVTM and CDR2 ANQGSEA. V lost 3 bases and J lost 4, with 12 bases in between. The CDR3 has 13 residues. The CDR3 sequence is CSVEEQEFYGYTF. The CDR3 DNA reads as TGCAGCGTTGAGGAACAGGAGTTCTATGGCTACACCTTC.

The chain carries TRBV25-1 and TRBJ1-6; 10 bases fit TRBD1. This CDR3 region has 15 residues. V trimming: 3 bases; J trimming: 10 bases; junction bases outside the gene matches: 6. Looked up from germline, CDR1 is MGHDK and CDR2 is SYGVNS. CDR3 DNA: TGTGCCAGCAGTGAGGGGGGACAGGGGAGATCACCCCTCCACTTT. It specifies CASSEGGQGRSPLHF.